This is a list of T cell receptor beta chains from one sample in a study of T cell responses to AZD1222 COVID-19 vaccine. Measured with immunoSEQ multiplex PCR; TCRdb has only the in-frame clones, and not every one. Counted here are some 140,000 clones, 70% to 90% occurring once; the ten biggest clones make up roughly 5.2%. Sequences were derived from peripheral blood, sampled 28 days after the second AZD1222 dose. The receptors derive from an adult who received the AZD1222 COVID-19 vaccine. The CDR3 runs from the conserved cysteine through the conserved F or W. A D gene is named only where the DNA matches it firmly. The listing skips clone size in some rows; elsewhere it reads once, few, many or a size class.

abundance: -; len: 15; d_gene: -; v_gene: TRBV4-1; j_gene: TRBJ2-7; CDR3nt: TGCGCCAGCGCTTCTGGGCAGGGTGGCCCCTACGAGCAGTACTTC; CDR3aa: CASASGQGGPYEQYF
abundance: -; len: 14; d_gene: -; v_gene: TRBV9; j_gene: TRBJ1-1; CDR3nt: TGTGCCAGCACGACAGACCAAATGAACACTGAAGCTTTCTTT; CDR3aa: CASTTDQMNTEAFF
abundance: once; len: 15; d_gene: TRBD1; v_gene: TRBV12-5; j_gene: TRBJ1-3; CDR3nt: TGTGCTAGTGCCGGGACAGGTAGCTCTGGAAACACCATATATTTT; CDR3aa: CASAGTGSSGNTIYF
abundance: -; len: 12; d_gene: -; v_gene: TRBV9; j_gene: TRBJ2-7; CDR3nt: TGTGCCAGCAGCTTCGATGAGCACGAGCAGTACTTC; CDR3aa: CASSFDEHEQYF
abundance: -; len: 15; d_gene: -; v_gene: TRBV7-2; j_gene: TRBJ2-1; CDR3nt: TGTGCCAGCAGCCCCGGACCTAAATCCTACAATGAGCAGTTCTTC; CDR3aa: CASSPGPKSYNEQFF
abundance: -; len: 16; d_gene: TRBD2; v_gene: TRBV27; j_gene: TRBJ2-7; CDR3nt: TGTGCCAGCATCTTGACGTGGACTAGCGCTCCCTACGAGCAGTACTTC; CDR3aa: CASILTWTSAPYEQYF
abundance: -; len: 16; d_gene: TRBD1; v_gene: TRBV6-2/TRBV6-3; j_gene: TRBJ2-7; CDR3nt: TGTGCCAGCAGTTACGCCCGACAGGGCCTCTCCTACGAGCAGTACTTC; CDR3aa: CASSYARQGLSYEQYF
abundance: -; len: 13; d_gene: -; v_gene: TRBV30; j_gene: TRBJ1-2; CDR3nt: TGTGCCTGCGTGGGCTGTTCTAACTATGGCTACACCTTC; CDR3aa: CACVGCSNYGYTF
abundance: -; len: 15; d_gene: TRBD1; v_gene: TRBV9; j_gene: TRBJ2-2; CDR3nt: TGTGCCAGCAGCGGAACTGGGACAGGGGCCGGGGAGCTGTTTTTT; CDR3aa: CASSGTGTGAGELFF
abundance: -; len: 17; d_gene: -; v_gene: TRBV4-2; j_gene: TRBJ2-1; CDR3nt: TGTGCCAGCAGCCAAGATGGGACTCGCCGCTCCTACAATGAGCAGTTCTTC; CDR3aa: CASSQDGTRRSYNEQFF
abundance: -; len: 15; d_gene: TRBD1; v_gene: TRBV19; j_gene: TRBJ2-7; CDR3nt: TGTGCCAGTAGTGTCTCGGGACAGGGAACCTACGAGCAGTACTTC; CDR3aa: CASSVSGQGTYEQYF
abundance: -; len: 12; d_gene: -; v_gene: TRBV10-3; j_gene: TRBJ2-3; CDR3nt: TGTGCCATCAGTGTAGAGGCAGATACGCAGTATTTT; CDR3aa: CAISVEADTQYF
abundance: -; len: 13; d_gene: -; v_gene: TRBV2; j_gene: TRBJ1-4; CDR3nt: TGTGCCACCACGCCTGAAACTAATGAAAAACTGTTTTTT; CDR3aa: CATTPETNEKLFF
abundance: -; len: 16; d_gene: TRBD2; v_gene: TRBV5-1; j_gene: TRBJ2-3; CDR3nt: TGCGCCAGCAGCAAGGACCTAGCGGGAGAGAGAGATACGCAGTATTTT; CDR3aa: CASSKDLAGERDTQYF
abundance: -; len: 14; d_gene: TRBD1; v_gene: TRBV29-1; j_gene: TRBJ1-1; CDR3nt: TGCAGCGTTGAAGATAAGGACAGGGTCACTGAAGCTTTCTTT; CDR3aa: CSVEDKDRVTEAFF
abundance: few; len: 13; d_gene: -; v_gene: TRBV12-3/TRBV12-4; j_gene: TRBJ1-1; CDR3nt: TGTGCCAGCAGCCGAAGACAGCAACAGGAAGCTTTCTTT; CDR3aa: CASSRRQQQEAFF
abundance: -; len: 11; d_gene: -; v_gene: TRBV30; j_gene: TRBJ2-7; CDR3nt: TGTGCCTGGAGGCAGAACTACGAGCAGTACTTC; CDR3aa: CAWRQNYEQYF
abundance: -; len: 15; d_gene: -; v_gene: TRBV6-2/TRBV6-3; j_gene: TRBJ2-5; CDR3nt: TGTGCCAGCAGTTACTCGATAGGATTACAAGAGACCCAGTACTTC; CDR3aa: CASSYSIGLQETQYF
abundance: -; len: 14; d_gene: TRBD1; v_gene: TRBV11-2; j_gene: TRBJ2-7; CDR3nt: TGTGCCAGCAGCCCGAGACAGGGGGCCGGTGAGCAGTACTTC; CDR3aa: CASSPRQGAGEQYF
abundance: -; len: 16; d_gene: -; v_gene: TRBV7-3; j_gene: TRBJ2-1; CDR3nt: TGTGCCAGCAGCTTAACGTTGGCCAGCTCCTACAATGAGCAGTTCTTC; CDR3aa: CASSLTLASSYNEQFF
abundance: -; len: 16; d_gene: -; v_gene: TRBV7-2; j_gene: TRBJ2-2; CDR3nt: TGTGCCAGCAGCTTAGCTGGGGACTCAATCACCGGGGAGCTGTTTTTT; CDR3aa: CASSLAGDSITGELFF
abundance: -; len: 16; d_gene: TRBD2; v_gene: TRBV18; j_gene: TRBJ2-1; CDR3nt: TGTGCCAGCTCACGGTTTTCCGGGAGGACGGCGCATGAGCAGTTCTTC; CDR3aa: CASSRFSGRTAHEQFF
abundance: -; len: 14; d_gene: -; v_gene: TRBV19; j_gene: TRBJ1-5; CDR3nt: TGTGCCAGTAGTGCCGGGACCCGCAATCAGCCCCAGCATTTT; CDR3aa: CASSAGTRNQPQHF
abundance: once; len: 17; d_gene: -; v_gene: TRBV3-1/TRBV3-2; j_gene: TRBJ2-4; CDR3nt: TGTGCCAGCAGCTGCAAACGTCCCATTCAAAGAAAAAACATTCAGTACTTC; CDR3aa: CASSCKRPIQRKNIQYF
abundance: -; len: 15; d_gene: -; v_gene: TRBV7-9; j_gene: TRBJ1-2; CDR3nt: TGTGCCAGCAGCTTCAATGGACCGTCGAGTGGAGGCTACACCTTC; CDR3aa: CASSFNGPSSGGYTF
abundance: -; len: 17; d_gene: -; v_gene: TRBV5-1; j_gene: TRBJ1-6; CDR3nt: TGCGCCAGCAGCTCCGACCCCGGGAGGAGCTATAATTCACCCCTCCACTTT; CDR3aa: CASSSDPGRSYNSPLHF
abundance: -; len: 15; d_gene: TRBD1; v_gene: TRBV27; j_gene: TRBJ1-5; CDR3nt: TGTGCCAGCAGTTCCGGACAGGGGTACAATCAGCCCCAGCATTTT; CDR3aa: CASSSGQGYNQPQHF
abundance: -; len: 14; d_gene: -; v_gene: TRBV5-1; j_gene: TRBJ1-4; CDR3nt: TGCGCCAGCAGCTTGGGAGTGGAGAATGAAAAACTGTTTTTT; CDR3aa: CASSLGVENEKLFF
abundance: -; len: 16; d_gene: TRBD1; v_gene: TRBV7-3; j_gene: TRBJ1-2; CDR3nt: TGTGCCAGCAGCCCAACCGGGACAGGGGTTAACTATGGCTACACCTTC; CDR3aa: CASSPTGTGVNYGYTF
abundance: -; len: 14; d_gene: -; v_gene: TRBV7-2; j_gene: TRBJ1-6; CDR3nt: TGTGCCAGCAGCTTAGGACAACCCCATTCACCCCTCCACTTT; CDR3aa: CASSLGQPHSPLHF
abundance: few; len: 17; d_gene: TRBD1; v_gene: TRBV4-2; j_gene: TRBJ2-5; CDR3nt: TGTGCCAGCAGCCAAGCCGGGGCGACAGGGTGGGGTGAGACCCAGTACTTC; CDR3aa: CASSQAGATGWGETQYF
abundance: -; len: 13; d_gene: TRBD1; v_gene: TRBV2; j_gene: TRBJ1-5; CDR3nt: TGTGCCAGCAGTCGGGACAGTTATCAGCCCCAGCATTTT; CDR3aa: CASSRDSYQPQHF
abundance: few; len: 16; d_gene: -; v_gene: TRBV6-1; j_gene: TRBJ1-3; CDR3nt: TGTGCCAGCAGTGAGGCCGGGTCTTACTCTGGAAACACCATATATTTT; CDR3aa: CASSEAGSYSGNTIYF
abundance: -; len: 14; d_gene: TRBD2; v_gene: TRBV6-5; j_gene: TRBJ2-2; CDR3nt: TGTGCCAGCAGTCTAGCGGCGAACACCGGGGAGCTGTTTTTT; CDR3aa: CASSLAANTGELFF
abundance: -; len: 13; d_gene: -; v_gene: TRBV14; j_gene: TRBJ2-5; CDR3nt: TGTGCCAGCAGCCAAAGTCATCAAGAGACCCAGTACTTC; CDR3aa: CASSQSHQETQYF
abundance: -; len: 11; d_gene: -; v_gene: TRBV29-1; j_gene: TRBJ2-5; CDR3nt: TGCAGCGCTAGATACCAAGAGACCCAGTACTTC; CDR3aa: CSARYQETQYF
abundance: -; len: 14; d_gene: -; v_gene: TRBV30; j_gene: TRBJ1-4; CDR3nt: TGTGCCTGGAGTGTACCTTGGGCTAATGAAAAACTGTTTTTT; CDR3aa: CAWSVPWANEKLFF